This is a list of T cell receptor beta chains from one sample in a study of blood T cell repertoires in COVID-19. The repertoire was sequenced with immunoSEQ multiplex PCR; TCRdb's copy has only in-frame clones and lacks some. Among about 68,000 clones, roughly 88% were seen once, and the ten largest hold roughly 8%. Sequencing used peripheral blood. These receptors all stem from a man aged 30 to 39 with acute or convalescent COVID-19. The CDR3 runs from the conserved cysteine through the conserved F or W. D genes are given only for firm matches. Where a row states a size, it is once, few, many or the class of an expanded clone; other rows omit it.

j_gene: TRBJ1-4
v_gene: TRBV9
abundance: .
d_gene: .
CDR3aa: CASSVEGDRTNEKLFF
CDR3nt: TGTGCCAGCAGCGTAGAGGGAGACAGGACTAATGAAAAACTGTTTTTT

j_gene: TRBJ2-7
v_gene: TRBV7-9
abundance: .
d_gene: .
CDR3aa: CASSRQAKGNEQYF
CDR3nt: TGTGCCAGCAGCAGACAGGCCAAAGGGAACGAGCAGTACTTC

j_gene: TRBJ1-5
v_gene: TRBV2
abundance: once
d_gene: TRBD1
CDR3aa: CASSQTGDRGSPQHF
CDR3nt: TGTGCCAGCAGTCAAACCGGGGACAGGGGCTCGCCCCAGCATTTT

j_gene: TRBJ1-2
v_gene: TRBV7-2
abundance: .
d_gene: .
CDR3aa: CASSSRTHGRVNYGYTF
CDR3nt: TGTGCCAGCAGCTCCCGGACACATGGCAGGGTTAACTATGGCTACACCTTC

j_gene: TRBJ2-7
v_gene: TRBV28
abundance: .
d_gene: TRBD2
CDR3aa: CASRGGVSAEQYF
CDR3nt: TGTGCCAGCCGGGGGGGAGTTTCGGCCGAGCAGTACTTC

j_gene: TRBJ1-1
v_gene: TRBV5-4
abundance: once
d_gene: .
CDR3aa: CASSLVGRANTEAFF
CDR3nt: TGTGCCAGCAGCTTGGTTGGCAGGGCGAACACTGAAGCTTTCTTT

j_gene: TRBJ2-3
v_gene: TRBV5-1
abundance: once
d_gene: .
CDR3aa: CASSPQGAADTQYF
CDR3nt: TGCGCCAGCAGCCCGCAGGGCGCCGCAGATACGCAGTATTTT

j_gene: TRBJ2-2
v_gene: TRBV5-1
abundance: .
d_gene: TRBD2
CDR3aa: CASSPLAGANTGELFF
CDR3nt: TGCGCCAGCAGCCCTTTAGCGGGAGCGAACACCGGGGAGCTGTTTTTT

j_gene: TRBJ1-1
v_gene: TRBV19
abundance: .
d_gene: TRBD1
CDR3aa: CASSLDRVVTEAFF
CDR3nt: TGTGCCAGTAGTCTTGACAGGGTAGTAACTGAAGCTTTCTTT

j_gene: TRBJ2-4
v_gene: TRBV11-2
abundance: .
d_gene: TRBD1
CDR3aa: CASSLGQGLAKNIQYF
CDR3nt: TGTGCCAGCAGCTTAGGACAGGGCTTAGCCAAAAACATTCAGTACTTC

j_gene: TRBJ2-4
v_gene: TRBV30
abundance: .
d_gene: .
CDR3aa: CAWSISGNIQYF
CDR3nt: TGTGCCTGGAGTATCTCCGGAAACATTCAGTACTTC

j_gene: TRBJ2-2
v_gene: TRBV5-1
abundance: .
d_gene: TRBD1
CDR3aa: CASSPDRGIGELFF
CDR3nt: TGCGCCAGCAGCCCGGACAGGGGGATCGGGGAGCTGTTTTTT

j_gene: TRBJ2-4
v_gene: TRBV6-6
abundance: .
d_gene: TRBD1
CDR3aa: CASSRGGLTPPGKNIQYF
CDR3nt: TGTGCCAGCAGCCGAGGGGGCCTTACTCCGCCTGGCAAAAACATTCAGTACTTC

j_gene: TRBJ2-7
v_gene: TRBV18
abundance: .
d_gene: TRBD2
CDR3aa: CASSPSLGGSYEQYF
CDR3nt: TGTGCCAGCTCACCATCCTTGGGAGGGTCCTACGAGCAGTACTTC

j_gene: TRBJ2-7
v_gene: TRBV7-9
abundance: .
d_gene: .
CDR3aa: CASSHGGSGTFTYEQYF
CDR3nt: TGTGCCAGCAGCCACGGTGGGTCCGGGACTTTTACCTACGAGCAGTACTTC

j_gene: TRBJ2-3
v_gene: TRBV19
abundance: once
d_gene: TRBD1
CDR3aa: CASSIVRGQGSDTQYF
CDR3nt: TGTGCCAGTAGTATAGTTCGGGGACAGGGGTCAGATACGCAGTATTTT

j_gene: TRBJ2-2
v_gene: TRBV19
abundance: .
d_gene: TRBD1
CDR3aa: CASSKQGYTGELFF
CDR3nt: TGTGCCAGTAGTAAACAGGGGTACACCGGGGAGCTGTTTTTT